Following are 14 T cell receptor beta chains from one sample sequenced in a study of shared clonotypes between healthy human individuals. Generated by immunoSEQ multiplex PCR, the TCRdb table keeps only in-frame clones and is missing some. The table includes some 1.5 million clones, 95% to 97% detected once. The sample consisted of naive CD4+ T cells sorted from blood. As for subset: CD45RA+ positively selected. All receptors come from a man aged 25-40 years in good health.

Worth noting for this clone: An end of the junction differs from the germline gene, which may be a read error. This chain connects TRBV2 to TRBJ2-7, with 7 bases fitting TRBD1. Germline V gene sequence: CDR1 SNHLY, CDR2 FYNNEI. The CDR3 has 11 residues. The DNA for the CDR3 is TGTGCCAGCAGTGCGGGGATTGACAGGGTCTTC. It encodes CASSAGIDRVF. The full variable domain, its missing parts supplied by reference TRBV2 and TRBJ2-7, is EPEVTQTPSHQVTQMGQEVILRCVPISNHLYFYWYRQILGQKVEFLVSFYNNEISEKSEIFDDQFSVERPDGSNFTLKIRSTKLEDSAMYFCASSAGIDRVFGPGTRLTVT.

J is TRBJ2-1 and V is TRBV11-2; D not certain. The CDR3 runs 15 residues. Germline CDR1 reads SGHAT; CDR2 reads FQNNGV. V was clipped by 8 bases and J by 0 bases, with 14 bases between them. CDR3 in amino acids: CASQGFRDSYNEQFF. CDR3 in DNA: TGTGCCAGCCAAGGATTTAGGGACTCCTACAATGAGCAGTTCTTC.

This sequence joins TRBV5-6 and TRBJ2-5, with a weak D call TRBD1 (6 bases). V lost 3 bases and J lost 3, with 12 bases in between. The CDR3 consists of 14 residues. Per germline, CDR1 SGHDT and CDR2 YYEEEE. In DNA form, the CDR3 reads TGTGCCAGCAGCTCATCGGACAGAGAAGAGACCCAGTACTTC. This gives the protein CASSSSDREETQYF.

A remark on this clone: This sample also contains other DNA sequences that code for the same CDR3. The gene calls are TRBV5-1 and TRBJ2-3; D is ambiguous. The CDR3 runs to 14 residues. CDR1 SGHRS and CDR2 YFSETQ come from the germline V gene. V lost 0 bases, J lost 1 base, and 6 bases lay in between. As DNA, the CDR3 is TGCGCCAGCAGCTTGGAGGGCCGCACAGATACGCAGTATTTT. It translates to CASSLEGRTDTQYF.

The chain recombines TRBV18 with TRBJ2-7, with 12 bases aligning to TRBD2. The J segment lost 5 bases and the V segment lost 0 bases, leaving 8 bases of the junction unmatched. The CDR3 has 17 residues. The germline V gene encodes CDR1 KGHSH and CDR2 LQKENI. CDR3 protein: CASSPPTSGRSIHEQYF. In DNA, the CDR3 is TGTGCCAGCTCACCACCGACTAGCGGGAGATCAATCCACGAGCAGTACTTC.

This clone was counted a single time. The J gene is TRBJ2-5, the V gene TRBV5-1; 9 bases match TRBD1. J lost 4 bases, V lost 0 bases, and 10 bases had no gene match. In germline, CDR1 is SGHRS, CDR2 YFSETQ. The CDR3 covers 17 residues. The CDR3 bases are TGCGCCAGCAGCTTGGCCACACCGGGACAGGGATCAGAGACCCAGTACTTC. This translates into CASSLATPGQGSETQYF.

The rearrangement uses TRBV28 and TRBJ2-7; 8 bases are shared with TRBD2. CDR3 size: 15 residues. CDR1 is MDHEN and CDR2 is SYDVKM in the germline V gene. Trimming cost V 5 bases and J 2 bases; bases outside gene matches: 8. The CDR3 protein is CASSPHSGGTYEQYF. The CDR3 DNA reads TGTGCCAGCAGTCCCCATTCGGGGGGGACCTACGAGCAGTACTTC.

The chain uses TRBV20-1 and TRBJ1-3, with 11 bases matching TRBD1. J lost 16 bases, V lost 6 bases, and 8 bases had no gene match. The germline V gene has CDR1 DFQATT and CDR2 SNEGSKA (reference sequence). This CDR3 contains 11 residues. The CDR3 sequence is CSAEGTGGGYF. The CDR3 DNA is TGCAGTGCCGAAGGGACAGGGGGAGGTTATTTT.

The V call is TRBV2, the J call TRBJ2-7; D is unresolved. CDR1 and CDR2 from the germline V gene are SNHLY and FYNNEI. V lost 4 bases and J lost 3, with 7 bases in between. This CDR3 region has 12 residues. The CDR3 DNA reads as TGTGCCAGCAGTGGACTTGGCTACGAGCAGTACTTC. Its translation: CASSGLGYEQYF.

This rearrangement joins TRBV7-9 to TRBJ2-4, with D perhaps being TRBD1 or TRBD2 (5 bases each). From germline, CDR1 is SEHNR and CDR2 FQNEAQ (reference sequence). The CDR3 contains 17 residues. The V end lost 3 bases, the J end lost 3 bases, and 18 bases lay between the germline ends. CDR3 DNA: TGTGCCAGCAGCTTCGGGACGTTGACCGGAGTCAAAAACATTCAGTACTTC. Translated, it gives CASSFGTLTGVKNIQYF.

The V gene is TRBV6-5, the J gene TRBJ2-1; no clear D gene. CDR3 length: 11 amino acids. V gave up 7 bases and J gave up 5 bases, with 6 bases separating them. In germline, CDR1 is MNHEY, CDR2 SVGAGI. The DNA of the CDR3 is TGTGCCAGCATCCTGAACAATGAGCAGTTCTTC. Translating it yields CASILNNEQFF.

J is TRBJ2-3 and V is TRBV10-1, with 9 nucleotides matching TRBD2. V trimming: 4 bases; J trimming: 4 bases; junction bases outside the gene matches: 9. The V gene's germline CDR1 is WNHNN and CDR2 SYGVQD (reference sequence). The CDR3 runs to 16 residues. CDR3 coding DNA: TGCGCCAGCAGTGGGTCACCGGGACTAGCTTCAGATACGCAGTATTTT. It codes for CASSGSPGLASDTQYF.

The V call is TRBV28, the J call TRBJ2-1; TRBD1 aligns across 8 bases. The CDR3 contains 15 residues. Germline CDR1 reads MDHEN; CDR2 reads SYDVKM. J lost 4 bases, V lost 8 bases, and 10 bases had no gene match. Here the CDR3 DNA reads TGTGCCAGCGGGTACCGGGACAGGTTATACAATGAGCAGTTCTTC. Protein product: CASGYRDRLYNEQFF.

The chain has TRBV5-1 and TRBJ2-3; D not resolved. The CDR3 length is 12 residues. Germline V gives CDR1 SGHRS, CDR2 YFSETQ. V was clipped by 2 bases and J by 3 bases, with 4 bases between them. CDR3: CASSFKTDTQYF. DNA of the CDR3: TGCGCCAGCAGCTTTAAAACAGATACGCAGTATTTT.